This TCR beta chain was documented in a study of blood T cell repertoires in COVID-19. As for the study in general: From T cells, B-cell-depleted T cells, or PBMCs came the material, which was cDNA or gDNA.

This table comes from immunoSEQ multiplex PCR, and its TCRdb copy is limited to in-frame clones, with some not included. The data contain about 280,000 clones, 75% to 90% of them singletons. Germline V CDR1 and CDR2: LGHDT, YNNKEL (reference sequence). V was shortened by 1 base and J by 3 bases, with 3 bases between the two germline ends. The CDR3 loop spans 12 amino acids. As concerns this clone: The sample contains more than one DNA sequence encoding this CDR3.

Specimen: peripheral blood. The TCR was taken from a woman in her 70s with acute or convalescent COVID-19. The chain couples TRBV3-1 (or the pseudogene TRBV3-2) to TRBJ1-2; D not resolved. As DNA, the CDR3 is TGTGCCAGCAGCCAAGGCGACTATGGCTACACCTTC. Translated, it gives CASSQGDYGYTF.